These T cell receptor beta chains were read from a single sample in a study of PD-1 blockade in classical Hodgkin lymphoma. Data came from immunoSEQ multiplex PCR; TCRdb stores just in-frame clones and leaves some out. The table has around 42,000 clones, 55% to 75% seen once. This specimen consisted of peripheral blood mononuclear cells (PBMCs), obtained at baseline. Receptors were obtained from a human donor with classical Hodgkin lymphoma. Each CDR3 is given with its conserved first and last residue. D genes are given only for firm matches. Rows give clone size only sometimes, using once, few, many, or a class for an expanded clone.

V	D	size	J	DNA	CDR3
TRBV28	-	-	TRBJ2-1	TGTGCCAGCAGCAGGACTGTGAGCTCCTACAATGAGCAGTTCTTC	CASSRTVSSYNEQFF
TRBV7-9	-	-	TRBJ2-5	TGTGCCAGCAGCTTAGCTTGGGGGGATCAAGAGACCCAGTACTTC	CASSLAWGDQETQYF
TRBV7-2	-	few	TRBJ2-7	TGTGCCAGCAGCTTAGATACAGCTTCCTACGAGCAGTACTTC	CASSLDTASYEQYF
TRBV11-2	TRBD1	-	TRBJ2-5	TGTGCCAGCAGCTTAGATCCCCGGGACAGGGGCCCCCGAGAGACCCAGTACTTC	CASSLDPRDRGPRETQYF
TRBV7-7	-	-	TRBJ2-7	TGTGCCAGCAGCCCCGCCGGGACATACACTGGGGAGCAGTACTTC	CASSPAGTYTGEQYF
TRBV7-9	TRBD2	-	TRBJ2-3	TGTGCCAGCACCCTACGGGAGGACGGCACAGATACGCAGTATTTT	CASTLREDGTDTQYF
TRBV28	-	-	TRBJ2-3	TGTGCCAGCAGTTTATCGAGGGACATCATCACAGATACGCAGTATTTT	CASSLSRDIITDTQYF
TRBV7-9	-	few	TRBJ2-7	TGTGCCAGCAGTCTACAGGGTCTCGAGCAGTACTTC	CASSLQGLEQYF
TRBV28	TRBD2	-	TRBJ2-1	TGTGCCAGCAGTTTGGGTCTAGCGGGAGGCTACAATGAGCAGTTCTTC	CASSLGLAGGYNEQFF
TRBV6-5	-	few	TRBJ2-3	TGTGCCAGCAGTTACGTAGGGTCTACCTTCGGAGATACGCAGTATTTT	CASSYVGSTFGDTQYF
TRBV30	-	-	TRBJ1-4	TGTGCCTACATGACAGGTATAGGAAAACTGTTTTTT	CAYMTGIGKLFF
TRBV11-2	TRBD2	-	TRBJ2-7	TGTGCCAGCAGCTTAGCCGGAGCGGGGCAAACCTACGAGCAGTACTTC	CASSLAGAGQTYEQYF
TRBV23-1	-	once	TRBJ1-2	TGCGCCAGCACCCCAACTGGCGGCTACACCTTC	CASTPTGGYTF
TRBV25-1	-	medium-sized	TRBJ1-1	TGTGCCAGCAGTGAAGCCGGGCTAGGGACTGCTTTCTTT	CASSEAGLGTAFF
TRBV7-2	TRBD1	-	TRBJ1-5	TGTGCCAGCAGCTCCAGATATGACAGGGGGGGAGGTCAGCCCCAGCATTTT	CASSSRYDRGGGQPQHF
TRBV30	-	-	TRBJ2-1	TGTGCCTGCCGGTCGGGGAAAGGTGAGCAGTTCTTC	CACRSGKGEQFF
TRBV6-5	-	-	TRBJ2-7	TGTGCCAGCAGACACCCAGGCAGGGAGTGGTACGAGCAGTACTTC	CASRHPGREWYEQYF
TRBV5-1	-	-	TRBJ2-7	TGCCTGAACCGCTGGGGCTCCTACGAGCAGTACTTC	CLNRWGSYEQYF
TRBV4-3	-	-	TRBJ1-4	TGCGCCAGCAGCCAAGGCGGGGGAAGAAAACTGTTTTTT	CASSQGGGRKLFF
TRBV30	TRBD1	-	TRBJ2-5	TGTGCCTGGACCCCAGGGGGCCTGGGGGTAGAGACCCAGTACTTC	CAWTPGGLGVETQYF
TRBV7-7	-	-	TRBJ2-7	TGTGCCAGCAGCTTAGAAGGGGGCTACGAGCAGTACTTC	CASSLEGGYEQYF
TRBV28	-	few	TRBJ1-1	TGTGCCAGCAGTTCGCGGCTGACCGGGAACACTGAAGCTTTCTTT	CASSSRLTGNTEAFF
TRBV10-3	-	-	TRBJ2-2	TGTGCCATCAGTGACGGCAGGGTGGGCACCGGGGAGCTGTTTTTT	CAISDGRVGTGELFF
TRBV7-6	-	once	TRBJ2-2	TGTGCCAGCAGCTTCGGGTCCGGGGAGCTGTTTTTT	CASSFGSGELFF
TRBV30	-	few	TRBJ1-3	TGTGCCTCCCGGGGTAGCTCTGGAAACACCATATATTTT	CASRGSSGNTIYF
TRBV15	TRBD2	few	TRBJ2-7	TGTGCCACCAGCAGCATGGAAGCGGGAGGACTAAACGAGCAGTACTTC	CATSSMEAGGLNEQYF
TRBV29-1	-	-	TRBJ2-7	TGCAGCGTAGAAACCGACAGGGAGGAATCCTACGAGCAGTACTTC	CSVETDREESYEQYF
TRBV6-5	-	once	TRBJ1-5	TGTGCCAGCAGTGATGTTCAGCCCCAGCATTTT	CASSDVQPQHF
TRBV6-9	TRBD1	few	TRBJ2-7	TGTGCCAGCAGTTATTTCAGGGACAGATCAATCTACGAGCAGTACTTC	CASSYFRDRSIYEQYF
TRBV7-2	-	-	TRBJ1-4	TGTGCCAGCAGCTTATCTTGGGTAACCGAGGAAAAACTGTTTTTT	CASSLSWVTEEKLFF
TRBV6-5	-	-	TRBJ1-1	TGTGCCAGCAGTTTCGGGGGTGGCACTGAAGCTTTCTTT	CASSFGGGTEAFF
TRBV2	-	-	TRBJ2-5	TGTGCCAGCAGTTACCAGGAAGAGCAGTACTTC	CASSYQEEQYF
TRBV19	-	-	TRBJ2-4	TGTGCCAGTAGATGGGCTTTTTTTGGGGGGCTTCTAGCCAAAAACATTCAGTACTTC	CASRWAFFGGLLAKNIQYF
TRBV5-1	-	-	TRBJ2-1	TGCGCCAGCAGCTTGGCTAGGCGGCTCAATGAGCAGTTCTTC	CASSLARRLNEQFF
TRBV5-8	TRBD1	-	TRBJ2-3	TGTGCCAGCAGCCAACAGGGGCCCACAGATACGCAGTATTTT	CASSQQGPTDTQYF
TRBV9	-	-	TRBJ1-2	TGTGCCAGCAGCGGGGACTTTAAATACTATCCTTCCTATGGCTACACCTTC	CASSGDFKYYPSYGYTF
TRBV19	-	once	TRBJ1-2	TGTGCCAGTAGTATACGGCACAGCGGGGACGACTCCTATGGCTACACCTTC	CASSIRHSGDDSYGYTF
TRBV27	TRBD1	-	TRBJ1-2	TGTGCCAGCAGAGGGTCACAGGGGGGCTATGGCTACACCTTC	CASRGSQGGYGYTF
TRBV7-9	TRBD1	-	TRBJ2-7	TGTGCCAGCAGCACAGGGGGGAGTCCTAACGAGCAGTACTTC	CASSTGGSPNEQYF
TRBV7-7	-	-	TRBJ1-5	TGTGCCAGCAGCTTAGGGGGGGATAGCAATCAGCCCCAGCATTTT	CASSLGGDSNQPQHF
TRBV5-4	TRBD2	few	TRBJ2-1	TGTGCCAGCAGCTCATTAGCGGGAGTGGTAAATGAGCAGTTCTTC	CASSSLAGVVNEQFF
TRBV28	TRBD2	-	TRBJ2-3	TGTGCCAGCGTAAAAGCGGGAGGGCCGGGAGATACGCAGTATTTT	CASVKAGGPGDTQYF
TRBV5-6	TRBD1	-	TRBJ1-3	TGTGCCAGCAGCTTGGGACAGGGGATGGCGTATTTT	CASSLGQGMAYF
TRBV6-6	TRBD2	-	TRBJ2-1	TGTGCCAGCAGTTACTCGGAGCGGGGGGGCCACAATGAGCAGTTCTTC	CASSYSERGGHNEQFF
TRBV19	TRBD2	few	TRBJ2-2	TGTGCCAGTAGATCCAGCGGGAGGGCCGGGGCCGGGGAGCTGTTTTTT	CASRSSGRAGAGELFF
TRBV11-2	-	-	TRBJ1-3	TGTGCCAGCAGCTTAGAAGGGTCCGTGAACACCATATATTTT	CASSLEGSVNTIYF
TRBV6-5	TRBD1	-	TRBJ1-1	TGTGCCAGCAGTAGACAGGGTGGCACTGAAGCTTTCTTT	CASSRQGGTEAFF
TRBV19	-	-	TRBJ2-7	TGTGCCAGTAGATCGAGGAGCTCCTACGAGCAGTACTTC	CASRSRSSYEQYF
TRBV18	-	-	TRBJ2-5	TGTGCCAGCTCAAAGTACCAAGAGACCCAGTACTTC	CASSKYQETQYF
TRBV5-1	-	-	TRBJ2-5	TGCGCCAGCAGCTTGGAGGCTAGCTCGGAGACCCAGTACTTC	CASSLEASSETQYF